A single sample is the source of the 20 T cell receptor beta chains below, sequenced in a study of blood T cell repertoires in COVID-19. TCRdb's table, derived via immunoSEQ multiplex PCR, lists solely in-frame clones and lacks some. The table shows fewer than 40,000 clones, with less than 85% occurring only once. Source material: peripheral blood. These receptors were obtained from a man aged 65 to 85 with acute or convalescent COVID-19.

The V gene is TRBV7-2, the J gene TRBJ2-7, with TRBD1 identical over 10 bases. CDR1 and CDR2 (germline): SGHTA, FQGNSA. V shed 5 bases and J 1 base; nucleotides not matched to a gene: 5. CDR3 size: 15 residues. CDR3 DNA: TGTGCCAGCAGCCCGGGACAGGGGAGGTCCTACGAGCAGTACTTC. Translation gives CASSPGQGRSYEQYF.

V is TRBV6-6 and J is TRBJ1-1; TRBD1 matches 10 bases. The junction had 6 bases not matched to a gene; V was cut back by 6 bases and J by 2 bases. The CDR3 has 15 amino acids. Germline V gene lookup returns CDR1 MNHNY and CDR2 SVGAGI (reference sequence). As DNA, the CDR3 is TGTGCCAGCAGCACCCGACAGGGGGCAAACACTGAAGCTTTCTTT. It yields the protein CASSTRQGANTEAFF.

The gene calls are TRBV15 and TRBJ1-2; the match to TRBD1 covers 8 bases. CDR1 and CDR2 from the germline V gene are LNHNV and YYDKDF (reference sequence). V was pared by 3 bases and J by 8 bases, with 11 bases of the junction left unmatched. The CDR3 sequence is 15 residues long. The CDR3 DNA reads TGTGCCACCAGCAGGGAGCAGGGACAGGTGCAGGGCTACACCTTC. This encodes CATSREQGQVQGYTF.

The chain uses TRBV9 and TRBJ2-5, with TRBD1 identical over 7 bases. With V trimmed by 2 bases and J by 4 bases, 5 bases remained unmatched. From germline, CDR1 is SGDLS and CDR2 YYNGEE. The CDR3 runs 14 residues. DNA of the CDR3: TGTGCCAGCAGCGTTAACAGGGGTGCAGAGACCCAGTACTTC. The encoded protein is CASSVNRGAETQYF.

This clone was observed a handful of times. CDR3 protein: CSVEGYSYSYEQYF. Here the CDR3 DNA reads TGCAGCGTTGAGGGTTACAGCTACTCCTACGAGCAGTACTTC. The rearrangement links TRBV29-1 to TRBJ2-7; D is unclear. The CDR3 sequence is 14 residues long. V lost 3 bases and J 0 bases, leaving 12 bases between the germline ends. Germline CDR1 is SQVTM and CDR2 is ANQGSEA.

This clone has more than one count but fewer than ten. V and J are TRBV28 and TRBJ2-7, with D maybe TRBD2 (5 bases). Trimming stripped 3 bases from V and 5 bases from J, with 8 bases between. The CDR3 is made up of 12 amino acids. CDR1 and CDR2 (germline): MDHEN, SYDVKM. CDR3 bases: TGTGCCAGCAGTTTGAGGCGGGACGAGCAGTACTTC. Residues: CASSLRRDEQYF.

The chain carries TRBV5-1 and TRBJ2-1; D call uncertain. Per the germline V gene, CDR1 is SGHRS and CDR2 is YFSETQ. Trimming removed 0 bases from V and 4 bases from J, with 8 bases in between. The CDR3 has 14 amino acids. The CDR3 sequence is CASSLGQSYNEQFF. The CDR3 nucleotides read TGCGCCAGCAGCTTGGGACAAAGTTACAATGAGCAGTTCTTC.

This clone was detected only a few times. The chain links TRBV7-8 to TRBJ2-1; the match to TRBD2 covers 11 bases. CDR1 and CDR2 (germline): SGHVS, FQNEAQ. There are 17 residues in the CDR3. The J segment lost 3 bases and the V segment lost 4 bases, leaving 8 bases of the junction unmatched. This CDR3 is CASSWLRTSGSYNEQFF. CDR3 sequence (DNA): TGTGCCAGCAGCTGGCTCCGAACTAGCGGGAGCTACAATGAGCAGTTCTTC.

V usage is TRBV10-3 and J usage is TRBJ2-1; a weak D match, TRBD2 (7 bases). Per the germline V gene, CDR1 is ENHRY and CDR2 is SYGVKD. The V gene lost 7 bases and the J gene lost 4 bases, with 14 bases spanning the gap. There are 14 residues in the CDR3. The CDR3 region has the DNA TGTGCCATCACAACGGGGGGCGCGTACAATGAGCAGTTCTTC. Encoded protein: CAITTGGAYNEQFF.

The V and J genes are TRBV27 and TRBJ1-1, with 11 bases lining up with TRBD1. Germline loops: CDR1 MNHEY, CDR2 SMNVEV (reference sequence). V lost 5 bases and J lost 0; bases outside the gene matches: 2. The CDR3 spans 15 residues. The CDR3 loop is CASSGDRGMNTEAFF. The DNA of the CDR3 is TGTGCCAGCAGTGGGGACAGGGGGATGAACACTGAAGCTTTCTTT.

The CDR3 spells CASSQTGTRPSYEQYF. CDR3 DNA sequence: TGCGCCAGCAGTCAGACCGGGACTAGACCGTCCTACGAGCAGTACTTC. The chain is built from TRBV23-1 and TRBJ2-7; 8 positions match TRBD2. TRBV23-1 falls under the ORF class, with uncertain function. The V segment lost 3 bases and the J segment 1 base; nucleotides outside the gene matches: 8. The CDR3 has 16 residues.

The chain has TRBV4-1 and TRBJ2-1, with 9 bases matching TRBD1. Losses at the gene ends were 4 bases for V and 12 bases for J; bases not matched to a gene: 10. CDR3 length: 14 amino acids. CDR1 is MGHRA, CDR2 YSYEKL, per germline. CDR3 protein: CASSPRTGEMSQFF. As DNA, the CDR3 is TGCGCCAGCAGCCCCCGGACAGGGGAGATGTCGCAGTTCTTC.

V and J are TRBV13 and TRBJ2-7; 9 bases align to TRBD1. There are 15 residues in the CDR3. The junction had 8 bases not matched to a gene; V was cut back by 3 bases and J by 5 bases. The germline CDR1 and CDR2 sequences are PRHDT and FYEKMQ (reference sequence). In nucleotides, the CDR3 is TGTGCCAGCAGCTTTAGCCGGGACAGGGTCCACGAGCAGTACTTC. Translating gives CASSFSRDRVHEQYF.

This rearrangement joins TRBV11-1 to TRBJ2-7; tentative D call: TRBD1 (5 bases). Germline lookup yields CDR1 SGHAT and CDR2 FQDESV (reference sequence). There are 16 residues in the CDR3. Trimming left V 0 bases short and J 4 bases short, with 16 bases between. The CDR3 region is CASSLAETGSIYEQYF. For the CDR3, the DNA is TGTGCCAGCAGCTTAGCAGAAACAGGATCTATTTACGAGCAGTACTTC.

This clone showed up just once. This rearrangement joins TRBV3-1 (or the pseudogene TRBV3-2) to TRBJ2-3; D is uncertain. CDR1 is LGHDT and CDR2 is YNNKEL in the germline V gene (reference sequence). The germline V and J ends were trimmed by 0 bases and 4 bases, with 11 bases remaining between them. The CDR3 contains 15 residues. CDR3 nucleotides: TGTGCCAGCAGCCAAGATCTAGGTTTGGCAGATACGCAGTATTTT. Translated: CASSQDLGLADTQYF.

The J gene is TRBJ2-1, the V gene TRBV6-5; 7 bases map to TRBD2. CDR3 length equals 13 residues. V gave up 2 bases and J gave up 9 bases; unmatched junction bases: 4. Germline values: CDR1 MNHEY, CDR2 SVGAGI. The CDR3 DNA sequence: TGTGCCAGCAGTTACCCAACGGGGGGTGAGCAGTTCTTC. This gives the protein CASSYPTGGEQFF.

This clone was picked up one time. The rearrangement links TRBV10-3 to TRBJ1-2, with 7 bases that match TRBD1. Germline V gene data show CDR1 as ENHRY and CDR2 as SYGVKD. Trimming cost V 5 bases and J 0 bases; bases outside gene matches: 6. The CDR3 consists of 15 residues. The CDR3 region has the DNA TGTGCCATCAGTACCAGGGACAGTTCTAACTATGGCTACACCTTC. Protein product: CAISTRDSSNYGYTF.

Judged by abundance, this clone is medium-sized. The chain joins TRBV4-3 to TRBJ2-7, with TRBD2 matching 11 bases. V lost 0 bases to trimming and J lost 0 bases; unmatched junction nucleotides: 7. Germline CDR1 LGHNA, CDR2 YSLEER. CDR3 length: 18 amino acids. CDR3 region: CASSQDLAGGLLSYEQYF. CDR3 sequence (DNA): TGCGCCAGCAGCCAAGACCTAGCGGGAGGCCTCCTCTCCTACGAGCAGTACTTC.

The table lists this clone with a few counts. The chain combines TRBV3-1 (or the pseudogene TRBV3-2) with TRBJ2-1; possibly TRBD2 for D (6 bases). The CDR3 has 15 residues. The germline CDR1 and CDR2 sequences are LGHDT and YNNKEL (reference sequence). V lost 4 bases to trimming and J lost 4 bases, with 14 bases between them. CDR3 bases: TGTGCCAGCAGCCCCGGACAAGGAGGGTACAATGAGCAGTTCTTC. Its protein product is CASSPGQGGYNEQFF.

The rearrangement links TRBV6-1 to TRBJ1-5; D perhaps matches TRBD1 (5 bases). CDR1 and CDR2 from the germline V gene are MNHNS and SASEGT. The CDR3 is made up of 15 amino acids. Trimming took 1 base from V and 4 from J, leaving 11 bases between them. CDR3 sequence reads: CASSEGQITNQPQHF. The CDR3 nucleotides are TGTGCCAGCAGTGAAGGACAGATCACAAATCAGCCCCAGCATTTT.